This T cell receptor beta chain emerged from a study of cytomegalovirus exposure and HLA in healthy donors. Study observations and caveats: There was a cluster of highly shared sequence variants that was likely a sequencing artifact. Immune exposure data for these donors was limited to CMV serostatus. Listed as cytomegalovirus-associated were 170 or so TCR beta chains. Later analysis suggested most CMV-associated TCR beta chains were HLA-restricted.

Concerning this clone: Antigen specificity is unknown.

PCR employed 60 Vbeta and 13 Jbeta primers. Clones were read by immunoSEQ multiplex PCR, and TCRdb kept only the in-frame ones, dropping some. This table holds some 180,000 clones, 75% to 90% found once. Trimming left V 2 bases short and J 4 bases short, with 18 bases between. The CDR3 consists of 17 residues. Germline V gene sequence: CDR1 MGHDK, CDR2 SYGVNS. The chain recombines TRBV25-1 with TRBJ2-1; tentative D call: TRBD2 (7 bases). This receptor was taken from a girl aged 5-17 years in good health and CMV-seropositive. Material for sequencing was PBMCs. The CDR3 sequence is CASSEMGGQTKYNEQFF. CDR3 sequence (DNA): TGTGCCAGCAGTGAAATGGGGGGGCAGACGAAATACAATGAGCAGTTCTTC.